This TCR beta chain was sequenced in a study of identical twins. General observations from the study: Out-of-frame beta chain sequences displayed weaker excess sharing between twins.

TCRdb processed the 5' RACE reads anew with MiXCR; each CDR3 protein has one entry. This sample yields 1.5 million to 2 million distinct CDR3 sequences, of which about 31% are seen a single time; approximately 0.29% belongs to the top ten. Healthy Caucasians provided all donations. This clonotype turned up a few times. Its specificity is unknown. The material sequenced was cord blood. This receptor was identified in a newborn girl in good health.

CDR3 residues: CSAEEGTNTGELFF. CDR3 coding DNA: TGCAGCGCCGAGGAAGGAACGAACACCGGGGAGCTGTTTTTT. The chain uses TRBV29-1 and TRBJ2-2; D remains unclear. Per the germline V gene, CDR1 is SQVTM and CDR2 is ANQGSEA. V gave up 7 bases and J gave up 0 bases, with 12 bases separating them. The CDR3 extends over 14 amino acids.